The present T cell receptor (beta chain) was sequenced within a study of shared clonotypes between healthy human individuals. Study as a whole: Used for every donor were three CD4 naive, three CD4 memory, two CD8 naive and one CD8 memory plate. General study points: Memory subsets generally showed lower estimated richness than naive subsets. Between a few donors, naive CD4 clonotypes were shared at a level of about 5%.

Here immunoSEQ multiplex PCR was the method, and the copy in TCRdb shows in-frame clones only, minus some. This sample has 1.5 million to 2.5 million clones, with approximately 94% found just once. Naive CD8 isolation took CD45RO-negative cells positively selected for CCR7 and excluded terminally differentiated effector memory CD45RA+ cells. Trimming took 0 bases from V and 5 from J, leaving 2 bases between them. Germline V gives CDR1 SNHLY, CDR2 FYNNEI. CDR3 length equals 11 residues. As for this clone: As yet, its antigen is unknown.

This receptor was identified in a man between 18 and 35 years old in good health. Sample: naive CD8+ T cells sorted from blood. The genes are TRBV2 and TRBJ2-7; no clear D gene. CDR3 nucleotides: TGTGCCAGCAGTGAAGCAGACGAGCAGTACTTC. Amino acid sequence: CASSEADEQYF.